The present T cell receptor (beta chain) was sequenced within a study of T cell responses to AZD1222 COVID-19 vaccine. Study results and limitations: Repertoire sampling happened only post peak T cell response.

Measured with immunoSEQ multiplex PCR; TCRdb has only the in-frame clones, and not every one. The sample yields 160,000 or so clones, under 95% seen once. CDR1 SEHNR and CDR2 FQNEAQ come from the germline V gene (reference sequence). V lost 11 bases and J lost 2, with 7 bases in between. The CDR3 length is 12 residues. Points on this clone: Its specificity is unknown.

V gene TRBV7-9 combines with J gene TRBJ2-6; D unclear. The TCR was taken from an adult in good health. Source: peripheral blood, taken on day 0 of MenACWY control vaccination. In DNA, the CDR3 is TGTGCCTGTCGGGCTGGGGCCAACGTCCTGACTTTC. Amino acid sequence: CACRAGANVLTF.